This passage covers 28 T cell receptor beta chains from one sample sequenced in a study of shared clonotypes between healthy human individuals. Naive CD8 cells comprised CD45RO-negative, CCR7-positively selected cells, excluding terminally differentiated effector memory CD45RA+ cells. Produced via immunoSEQ multiplex PCR; TCRdb's table is partial and in-frame only. The sample has 560,000 or so clones; around 96% are singletons. Sequencing used naive CD8+ T cells sorted from blood. Receptors were obtained from a woman aged 25 to 39 in good health.

The count of this clone is one. The V and J genes are TRBV28 and TRBJ2-1; 7 nucleotides align to TRBD2. CDR3 length equals 13 residues. J was trimmed by 8 bases and V by 6 bases; bases with no gene match: 7. Germline V CDR1 and CDR2: MDHEN, SYDVKM. CDR3 DNA: TGTGCCAGCAGACCCGGGGGGATCCATGAGCAGTTCTTC. This sequence encodes CASRPGGIHEQFF.

This sequence joins TRBV5-5 and TRBJ1-5; 9 nucleotides align to TRBD1. Germline V CDR1 and CDR2: SGHKS, YYEKEE (reference sequence). The CDR3 consists of 16 residues. J was trimmed by 1 base and V by 5 bases; bases with no gene match: 7. CDR3 bases: TGTGCCAGCAGTACCGACAGGGGGTTGAGCAATCAGCCCCAGCATTTT. Its protein is CASSTDRGLSNQPQHF. Variable domain in full (rest from reference TRBV5-5 and TRBJ1-5): DAGVTQSPTHLIKTRGQQVTLRCSPISGHKSVSWYQQVLGQGPQFIFQYYEKEERGRGNFPDRFSARQFPNYSSELNVNALLLGDSALYLCASSTDRGLSNQPQHFGDGTRLSIL.

In its sample, this clone was seen a few times. In DNA, the CDR3 is TGTGCCAGCAGCCCACTAGCAGCTACCTACGAGCAGTACTTC. Residues: CASSPLAATYEQYF. This chain connects TRBV28 to TRBJ2-7; a possible D gene is TRBD2 (6 bases). Germline lookup yields CDR1 MDHEN and CDR2 SYDVKM. CDR3 length: 14 amino acids. Trimming removed 6 bases at V and 2 bases at J, with 14 bases between.

V gene TRBV11-2 combines with J gene TRBJ2-1; 11 nucleotides line up with TRBD1. The germline V gene encodes CDR1 SGHAT and CDR2 FQNNGV. The CDR3 spans 16 residues. V shed 6 bases and J 5 bases; nucleotides not matched to a gene: 9. CDR3 DNA sequence: TGTGCCAGCAGTCCCCGGACAGGGGGCGCGGACAATGAGCAGTTCTTC. Translation gives CASSPRTGGADNEQFF.

Of note for this clone: The sample holds other DNA sequences that translate to the same CDR3. V is TRBV27 and J is TRBJ1-1; TRBD1 matches 8 bases. Germline CDR1 and CDR2: MNHEY and SMNVEV (reference sequence). CDR3 length equals 14 residues. With V trimmed by 4 bases and J by 4 bases, 5 bases remained unmatched. CDR3 nucleotides: TGTGCCAGCAGTTCCGGACAGGGCTTCACTGAAGCTTTCTTT. Its translation: CASSSGQGFTEAFF.

J is TRBJ1-5 and V is TRBV6-1, with TRBD1 as a possible D gene (5 bases). The CDR3 length is 12 residues. V was cut by 7 bases and J by 2 bases, with 6 bases left in between. Germline-derived CDR1 and CDR2 are MNHNS and SASEGT. CDR3 loop: CASTRGNQPQHF. The CDR3 DNA is TGTGCCAGCACCAGGGGCAATCAGCCCCAGCATTTT.

V is TRBV4-1 and J is TRBJ2-1, with 7 bases lining up with TRBD1. V shed 5 bases, J shed 4 bases, and the junction held 8 bases outside the gene matches. The CDR3 consists of 15 residues. Germline V gene lookup returns CDR1 MGHRA and CDR2 YSYEKL. The CDR3 nucleotides are TGCGCCAGCAGCGCCGACAGGGACGGTTACAATGAGCAGTTCTTC. Encoded protein: CASSADRDGYNEQFF.

A few counts support this clone. V and J are TRBV27 and TRBJ1-2, with 10 nucleotides matching TRBD1. The CDR3 totals 11 residues. CDR1 MNHEY and CDR2 SMNVEV come from the germline V gene (reference sequence). V lost 10 bases, J lost 8 bases, and 4 bases stayed unmatched. The CDR3 nucleotides read TGTGCCATCGGGACAGGGGCCGGCTACACCTTC. This translates into CAIGTGAGYTF.

The gene calls are TRBV6-5 and TRBJ2-7; no clear D gene. Germline V gene lookup returns CDR1 MNHEY and CDR2 SVGAGI. V was cut by 0 bases and J by 1 base, with 13 bases left in between. CDR3 size: 16 residues. CDR3 nucleotides: TGTGCCAGCAGTTACTCGACCGGGCCCCGGTCCTACGAGCAGTACTTC. Translation gives CASSYSTGPRSYEQYF.

This clone was observed a handful of times. This sample includes further DNA sequences coding for the same CDR3. V gene TRBV5-4 combines with J gene TRBJ2-5; D not resolved. Trimming took off 0 bases at V and 4 bases at J, with 7 bases between the two ends. Germline-derived CDR1 and CDR2 are SGHNT and YYREEE (reference sequence). There are 13 residues in the CDR3. CDR3 protein: CASSLEVSETQYF. In DNA form, the CDR3 reads TGTGCCAGCAGCTTGGAGGTGTCAGAGACCCAGTACTTC.

V is TRBV28 and J is TRBJ2-7; the match to TRBD2 covers 8 bases. Germline trimming cut 4 bases from V and 1 base from J; bases unmatched to any gene: 12. The CDR3 contains 17 residues. Germline assignment: CDR1 MDHEN and CDR2 SYDVKM. The CDR3 reads CASSSHLGAGASYEQYF. CDR3 DNA: TGTGCCAGCAGTTCACACTTAGGAGCGGGAGCTTCCTACGAGCAGTACTTC.

Comment on this clone: Other DNA sequences in this sample translate to the same CDR3. The rearrangement links TRBV28 to TRBJ1-5; 7 positions match TRBD1. CDR1 MDHEN and CDR2 SYDVKM come from the germline V gene. The CDR3 sequence is 14 residues long. After removal of 3 bases from V and 6 bases from J, the junction contained 5 bases not matched to a gene. CDR3 DNA: TGTGCCAGCAGTTTTGAGGGGGCGGGTCAGCCCCAGCATTTT. It yields the protein CASSFEGAGQPQHF. Based on the CDR3 plus reference TRBV28 and TRBJ1-5, the full variable domain is DVKVTQSSRYLVKRTGEKVFLECVQDMDHENMFWYRQDPGLGLRLIYFSYDVKMKEKGDIPEGYSVSREKKERFSLILESASTNQTSMYLCASSFEGAGQPQHFGDGTRLSIL.

The genes are TRBV7-9 and TRBJ1-2; D gene unclear. CDR3 length: 13 residues. The V gene lost 0 bases and the J gene lost 6 bases, with 8 bases spanning the gap. Germline loops: CDR1 SEHNR, CDR2 FQNEAQ (reference sequence). CDR3 sequence reads: CASSLATVDGYTF. CDR3 DNA: TGTGCCAGCAGCTTAGCAACAGTAGATGGCTACACCTTC. Complete variable domain (other parts from reference TRBV7-9 and TRBJ1-2): DTGVSQNPRHKITKRGQNVTFRCDPISEHNRLYWYRQTLGQGPEFLTYFQNEAQLEKSRLLSDRFSAERPKGSFSTLEIQRTEQGDSAMYLCASSLATVDGYTFGSGTRLTVV.

J is TRBJ2-7 and V is TRBV6-5; 7 bases match TRBD1. Losses at the gene ends were 4 bases for V and 4 bases for J; bases not matched to a gene: 7. The CDR3 has 14 amino acids. Germline CDR1 MNHEY, CDR2 SVGAGI. The CDR3 region has the DNA TGTGCCAGCAGTTTCAACAGGGGTGCATACGAGCAGTACTTC. It translates to CASSFNRGAYEQYF.

This rearrangement joins TRBV9 to TRBJ2-2; D is tentatively TRBD1 or TRBD2 (5 bases each). The germline CDR1 and CDR2 sequences are SGDLS and YYNGEE. Trimming pared 1 base from V and 3 bases from J, leaving 13 bases between. The length of the CDR3 is 16 residues. The CDR3 loop is CASSVRRDGDTGELFF. Written as DNA, the CDR3 is TGTGCCAGCAGCGTACGCCGGGACGGCGACACCGGGGAGCTGTTTTTT.

The chain links TRBV2 to TRBJ2-1; D gene ambiguous. V was cut by 6 bases and J by 4 bases, with 16 bases left in between. The CDR3 runs 15 residues. CDR1 is SNHLY, CDR2 FYNNEI, per germline. CDR3 DNA sequence: TGTGCCAGCAGCAACGAAAACTTGGGGTACAATGAGCAGTTCTTC. Protein product: CASSNENLGYNEQFF.

Of note for this clone: Other nucleotide sequences from this sample produce the same CDR3. The genes are TRBV28 and TRBJ2-1; D remains unclear. The V end lost 3 bases, the J end lost 5 bases, and 5 bases lay between the germline ends. Germline CDR1 and CDR2: MDHEN and SYDVKM. The CDR3 loop spans 12 amino acids. CDR3 in DNA: TGTGCCAGCAGTTTGGGAAACAATGAGCAGTTCTTC. This translates into CASSLGNNEQFF.

The chain employs TRBV6-1 and TRBJ2-7, with 7 bases identical to TRBD2. The V segment lost 7 bases and the J segment 0 bases; nucleotides outside the gene matches: 9. From germline, CDR1 is MNHNS and CDR2 SASEGT. The CDR3 runs to 15 residues. CDR3 in amino acids: CASTRGLAASYEQYF. In nucleotides, the CDR3 is TGTGCCAGCACTCGTGGGCTAGCGGCCTCCTACGAGCAGTACTTC.

This clone was observed a few times. The chain employs TRBV9 and TRBJ1-2, with unresolved D. The germline CDR1 and CDR2 sequences are SGDLS and YYNGEE. This CDR3 has 13 amino acids. Deletions cut 3 bases from V and 6 bases from J, with 12 bases between. CDR3 region: CASSGYILHGYTF. CDR3 nucleotide sequence: TGTGCCAGCAGCGGCTACATCCTCCATGGCTACACCTTC.

The chain employs TRBV9 and TRBJ2-3, with 9 positions matching TRBD2. The CDR3 runs 16 residues. CDR1 is SGDLS, CDR2 YYNGEE, per germline. The V gene end was trimmed by 3 bases and the J gene end by 3 bases; junction bases not matched to a gene: 8. CDR3 in DNA: TGTGCCAGCAGCGACCCTAGCGGGATATGGACAGATACGCAGTATTTT. Encoded protein: CASSDPSGIWTDTQYF.

The rearrangement uses TRBV4-1 and TRBJ2-7; D gene uncertain. This CDR3 has 15 amino acids. V lost 1 base and J 3 bases, leaving 13 bases between the germline ends. The germline CDR1 and CDR2 sequences are MGHRA and YSYEKL. In DNA form, the CDR3 reads TGCGCCAGCAGCCAAGTTCGACGGCTAAACTACGAGCAGTACTTC. As protein: CASSQVRRLNYEQYF.

DNA for the CDR3: TGTGCCAGTAGTGTCCGGCTTGGGGCCGTGCGGCCGTTCCACGAGCAGTACTTC. Translating it yields CASSVRLGAVRPFHEQYF. V and J are TRBV19 and TRBJ2-7; TRBD1 is a possible D gene (5 bases). The germline CDR1 and CDR2 sequences are LNHDA and SQIVND (reference sequence). With 5 bases removed from V and 5 bases from J, the gap between germline ends came to 28 bases. This CDR3 has 18 amino acids.

V gene TRBV28 combines with J gene TRBJ1-4; D remains ambiguous. V was shortened by 6 bases and J by 8 bases, with 16 bases between the two germline ends. Germline values: CDR1 MDHEN, CDR2 SYDVKM. CDR3 length: 14 residues. The chain's CDR3 is CASSLRAEKEKLFF. The CDR3, as DNA: TGTGCCAGCAGCTTAAGGGCAGAGAAAGAAAAACTGTTTTTT. Full variable domain (remainder filled in from reference TRBV28 and TRBJ1-4): DVKVTQSSRYLVKRTGEKVFLECVQDMDHENMFWYRQDPGLGLRLIYFSYDVKMKEKGDIPEGYSVSREKKERFSLILESASTNQTSMYLCASSLRAEKEKLFFGSGTQLSVL.

This clone has only a few counts. The chain recombines TRBV19 with TRBJ2-2, with unresolved D. This CDR3 comprises 13 residues. V lost 8 bases, J lost 4 bases, and 11 bases lay in between. Germline assignment: CDR1 LNHDA and CDR2 SQIVND (reference sequence). In nucleotides, the CDR3 is TGTGCCAGTTCCCTTTCGAGCACCGGGGAGCTGTTTTTT. It codes for CASSLSSTGELFF. Full variable domain (missing parts from reference TRBV19 and TRBJ2-2): DGGITQSPKYLFRKEGQNVTLSCEQNLNHDAMYWYRQDPGQGLRLIYYSQIVNDFQKGDIAEGYSVSREKKESFPLTVTSAQKNPTAFYLCASSLSSTGELFFGEGSRLTVL.

V usage is TRBV6-5 and J usage is TRBJ1-1; the D gene is possibly TRBD1 (5 bases). Germline V gene lookup returns CDR1 MNHEY and CDR2 SVGAGI. The CDR3 totals 13 residues. V was trimmed by 4 bases and J by 3 bases, leaving 9 bases between them. The CDR3 DNA sequence: TGTGCCAGCAGTTTGGACACTTACACTGAAGCTTTCTTT. It is translated as CASSLDTYTEAFF.

This rearrangement joins TRBV4-2 to TRBJ2-7; TRBD2 matches 11 bases. Germline CDR1 reads LGHNA; CDR2 reads YNFKEQ. The CDR3 runs to 18 residues. Losses at the gene ends were 0 bases for V and 2 bases for J; bases not matched to a gene: 9. This chain's CDR3 is CASSQDRLAGLITYEQYF. The CDR3 DNA reads TGTGCCAGCAGCCAAGATCGACTAGCGGGACTGATCACCTACGAGCAGTACTTC.

The DNA for the CDR3 is TGCGCCAGCAGCCCCACGGGGGGGGCTCGGAGTGAAAAACTGTTTTTT. It specifies CASSPTGGARSEKLFF. The chain links TRBV5-1 to TRBJ1-4; D may be TRBD1 (6 bases). Trimming took off 4 bases at V and 7 bases at J, with 20 bases between the two ends. This CDR3 has 16 residues. Germline CDR1 is SGHRS and CDR2 is YFSETQ.

This rearrangement joins TRBV2 to TRBJ2-1; 10 nucleotides match TRBD1. The CDR3 extends over 18 amino acids. The V gene's germline CDR1 is SNHLY and CDR2 FYNNEI. After removal of 0 bases from V and 2 bases from J, the junction contained 7 bases not matched to a gene. The CDR3 sequence: CASSEALQGTGAYNEQFF. DNA for the CDR3: TGTGCCAGCAGTGAAGCGCTTCAAGGGACAGGGGCCTACAATGAGCAGTTCTTC.